This TCR beta chain derives from a study of glioma-infiltrating T cells. Study-wide points: Only very few CDR3 sequences appeared in both tissue and blood.

The V end lost 4 bases, the J end lost 4 bases, and 23 bases lay between the germline ends. Germline CDR1 and CDR2: SGDLS and YYNGEE. The CDR3 length is 17 residues. TCR alpha and beta CDR3 regions were amplified from RNA using iRepertoire nested multiplex PCR. Input was about 95-400 ng of tissue mRNA or PBMC total RNA. Each CDR3 protein gets one entry after TCRdb re-called the multiplex PCR reads with MiXCR. Of roughly 120,000 distinct CDR3 sequences in the sample, around 23% were seen once. Concerning this clonotype itself: Its antigen is still unknown.

Source material: glioma tissue, nonneoplastic brain tissue, or PBMCs (not recorded which). This TCR was recovered from a human donor with low-grade glioma or glioblastoma, undergoing nonglioma brain surgery, or in good health (not recorded which). The chain employs TRBV9 and TRBJ2-5; tentative D call: TRBD1 (9 bases). CDR3 sequence (DNA): TGTGCCAGCAGCCCCCATTTAGCGGGACAGGGAATAGAGACCCAGTACTTC. Its translation: CASSPHLAGQGIETQYF.